A selection of T cell receptor beta chains follows, all from one sample in a study of response to subunit inactivated influenza vaccine. TCRdb reanalysed the RT-PCR reads using MiXCR and keeps one entry per CDR3 protein. The repertoire holds 400,000 to 650,000 distinct CDR3 sequences, with approximately 7.3% as singletons. Sequenced here: PBMCs from blood, sampled less than 30 months after vaccination. Receptor source: a man aged 45 to 70 who received an inactivated influenza vaccine. Each CDR3 is given with its conserved first and last residue. Each record gives: D gene, V gene, J gene, clone size, CDR3 protein, CDR3 DNA. The D gene is left open where the match is weak. Size values are once, few and many counts, or a class for expanded clones, and some rows have none.

d_gene: NA; v_gene: TRBV10-3; j_gene: TRBJ2-3; abundance: few; CDR3aa: CAISDGRRGGTQYF; CDR3nt: TGTGCCATCAGTGATGGCCGGCGGGGAGGTACGCAGTATTTT
d_gene: NA; v_gene: TRBV27; j_gene: TRBJ1-1; abundance: NA; CDR3aa: CASSPTGGLNTEAFF; CDR3nt: TGTGCCAGCAGTCCCACCGGAGGGTTGAACACTGAAGCTTTCTTT
d_gene: TRBD1; v_gene: TRBV24-1; j_gene: TRBJ2-5; abundance: NA; CDR3aa: CATSGDRGHGDQETQYF; CDR3nt: TGTGCCACCAGTGGGGACAGGGGGCACGGTGACCAAGAGACCCAGTACTTC
d_gene: TRBD1; v_gene: TRBV10-1; j_gene: TRBJ1-1; abundance: NA; CDR3aa: CASSGPGTGRMNTEAFF; CDR3nt: TGCGCCAGCAGTGGTCCCGGGACAGGTAGAATGAACACTGAAGCTTTCTTT
d_gene: TRBD1; v_gene: TRBV4-2; j_gene: TRBJ1-1; abundance: few; CDR3aa: CASSQDRGRTGDSNTEAFF; CDR3nt: TGTGCCAGCAGCCAGGACAGGGGACGGACAGGGGACTCAAACACTGAAGCTTTCTTT
d_gene: NA; v_gene: TRBV7-2; j_gene: TRBJ2-2; abundance: few; CDR3aa: CASSFFDGELFF; CDR3nt: TGTGCCAGCAGCTTTTTTGACGGGGAGCTGTTTTTT
d_gene: TRBD1; v_gene: TRBV12-3/TRBV12-4; j_gene: TRBJ2-1; abundance: NA; CDR3aa: CASSLQQGDNEQFF; CDR3nt: TGTGCCAGCAGTTTGCAACAGGGGGACAATGAGCAGTTCTTC
d_gene: NA; v_gene: TRBV20-1; j_gene: TRBJ1-6; abundance: once; CDR3aa: CSARDLGLGYSPLHF; CDR3nt: TGCAGTGCTAGAGACTTGGGACTGGGTTATTCACCCCTCCACTTT
d_gene: NA; v_gene: TRBV5-1; j_gene: TRBJ1-1; abundance: many; CDR3aa: CASSFQTSNTEAFF; CDR3nt: TGCGCCAGCAGTTTCCAGACATCGAACACTGAAGCTTTCTTT
d_gene: NA; v_gene: TRBV5-6; j_gene: TRBJ1-2; abundance: NA; CDR3aa: CASSNTGSDGYTF; CDR3nt: TGTGCCAGCAGTAATACAGGGTCTGATGGCTACACCTTC
d_gene: TRBD1; v_gene: TRBV4-2; j_gene: TRBJ2-3; abundance: NA; CDR3aa: CASSREGGLMLADTQYF; CDR3nt: TGTGCCAGCAGCCGGGAAGGGGGCCTTATGCTTGCAGATACGCAGTATTTT
d_gene: NA; v_gene: TRBV28; j_gene: TRBJ2-6; abundance: many; CDR3aa: CASSLVASSGANVLTF; CDR3nt: TGTGCCAGCAGTTTGGTGGCTAGCTCTGGGGCCAACGTCCTGACTTTC
d_gene: TRBD2; v_gene: TRBV27; j_gene: TRBJ2-1; abundance: few; CDR3aa: CASSLGKAGGVYNEQFF; CDR3nt: TGTGCCAGCAGTTTGGGGAAAGCGGGGGGGGTCTACAATGAGCAGTTCTTC
d_gene: TRBD1; v_gene: TRBV4-3; j_gene: TRBJ1-1; abundance: NA; CDR3aa: CASSRSRGLPTEAFF; CDR3nt: TGCGCCAGCAGCCGGTCCAGGGGGCTACCCACTGAAGCTTTCTTT
d_gene: NA; v_gene: TRBV28; j_gene: TRBJ2-7; abundance: NA; CDR3aa: CASSIPPEGSALYEQYF; CDR3nt: TGTGCCAGCAGCATCCCCCCGGAGGGATCAGCTTTATACGAGCAGTACTTC
d_gene: TRBD2; v_gene: TRBV27; j_gene: TRBJ2-1; abundance: NA; CDR3aa: CASTHWTSGIGEQFF; CDR3nt: TGTGCCAGCACCCACTGGACTAGCGGGATAGGGGAGCAGTTCTTC
d_gene: NA; v_gene: TRBV15; j_gene: TRBJ2-1; abundance: NA; CDR3aa: CATSREGGRSSYNEQFF; CDR3nt: TGTGCCACCAGCAGAGAAGGCGGACGGAGCTCCTACAATGAGCAGTTCTTC
d_gene: NA; v_gene: TRBV27; j_gene: TRBJ1-5; abundance: NA; CDR3aa: CASSFSMGSPQHF; CDR3nt: TGTGCCAGCAGTTTTTCAATGGGATCTCCCCAGCATTTT
d_gene: NA; v_gene: TRBV7-8; j_gene: TRBJ2-7; abundance: few; CDR3aa: CASSSRLLYEQYF; CDR3nt: TGTGCCAGCAGCTCCAGGCTCCTCTACGAGCAGTACTTC
d_gene: TRBD2; v_gene: TRBV5-5; j_gene: TRBJ2-2; abundance: NA; CDR3aa: CASSQGLAGYTGELFF; CDR3nt: TGTGCCAGCAGCCAAGGACTAGCGGGGTACACCGGGGAGCTGTTTTTT
d_gene: TRBD2; v_gene: TRBV20-1; j_gene: TRBJ2-1; abundance: NA; CDR3aa: CSASSAGGANYNEQFF; CDR3nt: TGCAGTGCTAGTTCGGCGGGGGGCGCGAATTACAATGAGCAGTTCTTC
d_gene: NA; v_gene: TRBV20-1; j_gene: TRBJ2-7; abundance: many; CDR3aa: CSARDSSYEQYF; CDR3nt: TGCAGTGCTAGGGACAGCTCCTACGAGCAGTACTTC
d_gene: TRBD2; v_gene: TRBV6-5; j_gene: TRBJ2-4; abundance: NA; CDR3aa: CASSNYRLAGAKNIQYF; CDR3nt: TGTGCCAGCAGTAACTATCGACTAGCGGGAGCCAAAAACATTCAGTACTTC
d_gene: NA; v_gene: TRBV11-2; j_gene: TRBJ2-7; abundance: NA; CDR3aa: CASSLVFGNTYEQYF; CDR3nt: TGTGCCAGCAGCTTAGTGTTTGGGAATACCTACGAGCAGTACTTC
d_gene: TRBD2; v_gene: TRBV7-2; j_gene: TRBJ2-1; abundance: many; CDR3aa: CASSRTSGMGYNEQFF; CDR3nt: TGTGCCAGCAGTCGTACTAGCGGGATGGGGTACAATGAGCAGTTCTTC
d_gene: TRBD2; v_gene: TRBV20-1; j_gene: TRBJ2-2; abundance: many; CDR3aa: CSATAGANTGELFF; CDR3nt: TGCAGTGCTACGGCGGGGGCGAACACCGGGGAGCTGTTTTTT
d_gene: TRBD2; v_gene: TRBV20-1; j_gene: TRBJ2-7; abundance: few; CDR3aa: CSARFSGRGAYEQYF; CDR3nt: TGCAGTGCTAGATTTAGCGGGAGGGGTGCCTACGAGCAGTACTTC
d_gene: TRBD1; v_gene: TRBV18; j_gene: TRBJ2-7; abundance: few; CDR3aa: CASSFGTGFYEQYF; CDR3nt: TGTGCCAGCTCTTTCGGGACAGGGTTCTACGAGCAGTACTTC
d_gene: NA; v_gene: TRBV6-7; j_gene: TRBJ2-2; abundance: few; CDR3aa: CASSTNSYPRPRVWRTNTGELFF; CDR3nt: TGTGCCAGCAGTACCAATTCGTACCCCCGGCCCCGCGTGTGGCGGACGAACACCGGGGAGCTGTTTTTT
d_gene: NA; v_gene: TRBV28; j_gene: TRBJ1-2; abundance: NA; CDR3aa: CASSLLSFKRDNSYGYTF; CDR3nt: TGTGCCAGCAGTTTACTATCCTTCAAGAGGGACAATTCCTATGGCTACACCTTC
d_gene: TRBD1; v_gene: TRBV5-5; j_gene: TRBJ2-7; abundance: many; CDR3aa: CASMRWGQGPIYEQYF; CDR3nt: TGTGCCAGCATGAGGTGGGGACAGGGTCCAATCTACGAGCAGTACTTC
d_gene: NA; v_gene: TRBV5-4; j_gene: TRBJ2-5; abundance: NA; CDR3aa: CASSPTRLRTEKETQYF; CDR3nt: TGTGCCAGCAGCCCGACCCGGCTGAGGACAGAAAAAGAGACCCAGTACTTC
d_gene: TRBD1; v_gene: TRBV6-5; j_gene: TRBJ1-6; abundance: NA; CDR3aa: CASSLTGDIYSPLHF; CDR3nt: TGTGCCAGCAGTTTAACAGGGGATATATATTCACCCCTCCACTTT
d_gene: TRBD1; v_gene: TRBV4-1; j_gene: TRBJ1-4; abundance: NA; CDR3aa: CASSRGITSGTGVEKLFF; CDR3nt: TGCGCCAGCAGCCGCGGAATAACGTCGGGGACAGGGGTAGAAAAACTGTTTTTT
d_gene: TRBD2; v_gene: TRBV2; j_gene: TRBJ2-5; abundance: many; CDR3aa: CASSGLAGRETQYF; CDR3nt: TGTGCCAGCAGTGGTCTAGCGGGCAGGGAGACCCAGTACTTC
d_gene: NA; v_gene: TRBV29-1; j_gene: TRBJ2-3; abundance: few; CDR3aa: CSVRNPVPDTQYF; CDR3nt: TGCAGCGTCCGAAACCCCGTCCCAGATACGCAGTATTTT
d_gene: NA; v_gene: TRBV5-1; j_gene: TRBJ2-5; abundance: many; CDR3aa: CASSPDSIKTQYF; CDR3nt: TGCGCCAGCAGCCCCGACAGTATTAAGACCCAGTACTTC
d_gene: NA; v_gene: TRBV7-2; j_gene: TRBJ2-3; abundance: few; CDR3aa: CASSLTETDTQYF; CDR3nt: TGTGCCAGCAGCTTAACAGAGACAGATACGCAGTATTTT
d_gene: TRBD2; v_gene: TRBV2; j_gene: TRBJ2-1; abundance: NA; CDR3aa: CASSVGELAFVNEQFF; CDR3nt: TGTGCCAGCAGTGTCGGAGAACTAGCGTTCGTCAATGAGCAGTTCTTC
d_gene: NA; v_gene: TRBV6-6; j_gene: TRBJ2-3; abundance: NA; CDR3aa: CASSRPGYTQYF; CDR3nt: TGTGCCAGCAGTCGACCGGGATATACGCAGTATTTT